This T cell receptor beta chain was sequenced during a study of T cells in Graves' hyperthyroidism and ophthalmopathy. Across the study: Peripheral blood was obtained at initial diagnosis, preceding any treatment.

With respect to this clonotype: The junction departs from germline at one end; a sequencing error may be responsible.

CDR1 is LNHNV, CDR2 YYDKDF, per germline (reference sequence). The CDR3 extends over 15 amino acids. Amplification of TCR beta CDR3 regions used RNA as the template. The HTBI primer set served for first-round RT-PCR of the TCR CDR3. TCRdb itself ran the multiplex PCR reads through MiXCR, one entry per CDR3 protein. The sample has 560,000 or so distinct CDR3 sequences; just under 20% are singletons. Sequencing was done on a sample of blood. This TCR came from a man aged 40-55 years with Graves' ophthalmopathy. The chain links TRBV15 to TRBJ2-5; 8 bases line up with TRBD1. The CDR3, as DNA: TGTGCCACCAGCAGAGAAGGACAGGGCCAAGAGACCCAGCACTTC. Residues: CATSREGQGQETQHF.